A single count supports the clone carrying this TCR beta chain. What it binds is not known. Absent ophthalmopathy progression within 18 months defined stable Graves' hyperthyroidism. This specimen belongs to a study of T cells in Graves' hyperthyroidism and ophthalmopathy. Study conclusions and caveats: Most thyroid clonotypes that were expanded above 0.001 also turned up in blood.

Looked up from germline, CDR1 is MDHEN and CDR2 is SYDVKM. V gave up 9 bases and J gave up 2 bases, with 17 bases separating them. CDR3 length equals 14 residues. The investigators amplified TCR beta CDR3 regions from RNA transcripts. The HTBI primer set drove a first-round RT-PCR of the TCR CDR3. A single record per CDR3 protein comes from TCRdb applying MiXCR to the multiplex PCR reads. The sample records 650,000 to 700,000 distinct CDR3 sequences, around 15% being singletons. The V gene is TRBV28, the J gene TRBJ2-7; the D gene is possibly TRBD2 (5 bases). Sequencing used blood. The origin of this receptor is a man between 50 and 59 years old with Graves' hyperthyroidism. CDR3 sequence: CASYPGIEAYEQYF. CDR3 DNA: TGTGCCAGTTACCCGGGGATCGAAGCCTACGAGCAGTACTTC.